This T cell receptor beta chain was sequenced for a study of beta chain features in type 1 diabetes. General study findings and limits: TCRB CDR3s from Type 1 diabetes patients were moderately but significantly shorter in all four CD4+ subsets. Fewer junction insertions and more nucleotide deletions appeared in type 1 diabetes patients.

Germline CDR1 reads SGHNT; CDR2 reads YYREEE (reference sequence). Trimming took 5 bases from V and 2 from J, leaving 9 bases between them. This CDR3 has 13 amino acids. Only a few counts were recorded for this clone. As yet, its antigen is unknown. Reverse transcribing all isolated RNA meant expressed TCRB transcripts were sequenced. Profiled with immunoSEQ multiplex PCR; TCRdb holds only in-frame clones, not every one. The table has around 310,000 clones, 13% seen once. The sample was naive CD4+ T cells from blood. The clonotype comes from a woman younger than 35 with type 1 diabetes. V is TRBV5-4 and J is TRBJ2-3, with a weak D call TRBD2 (6 bases). The CDR3 loop is CASRSGPTDTQYF. Written as DNA, the CDR3 is TGTGCCAGCAGGAGCGGGCCCACAGATACGCAGTATTTT.